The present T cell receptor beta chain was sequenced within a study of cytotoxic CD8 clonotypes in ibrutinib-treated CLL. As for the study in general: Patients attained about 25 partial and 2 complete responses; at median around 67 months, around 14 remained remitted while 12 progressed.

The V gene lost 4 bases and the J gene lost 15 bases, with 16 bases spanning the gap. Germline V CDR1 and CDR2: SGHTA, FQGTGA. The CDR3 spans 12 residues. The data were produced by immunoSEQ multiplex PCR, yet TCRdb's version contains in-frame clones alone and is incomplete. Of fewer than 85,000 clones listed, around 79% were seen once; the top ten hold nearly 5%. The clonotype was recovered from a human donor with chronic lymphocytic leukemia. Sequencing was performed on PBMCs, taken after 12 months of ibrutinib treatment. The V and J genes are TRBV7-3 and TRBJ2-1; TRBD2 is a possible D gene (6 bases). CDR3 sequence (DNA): TGTGCCAGCAGCTATCCCGGGACTCTGCCGTTCTTC. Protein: CASSYPGTLPFF. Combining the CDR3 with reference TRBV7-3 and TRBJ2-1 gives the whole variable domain GAGVSQTPSNKVTEKGKYVELRCDPISGHTALYWYRQSLGQGPEFLIYFQGTGAADDSGLPNDRFFAVRPEGSVSTLKIQRTERGDSAVYLCASSYPGTLPFFGPGTRLTVL.